A selection of T cell receptor beta chains follows, all from one sample in a study of blood T cell repertoires in COVID-19. The assay was immunoSEQ multiplex PCR, and TCRdb's table has in-frame clones only and misses some. The table lists fewer than 80,000 clones, roughly 90% of them singletons. Sequencing was performed on peripheral blood. These receptors were collected from a woman aged 50 to 60 with active or convalescent COVID-19. Both conserved end residues are part of each CDR3. A D gene is named only where the DNA matches it firmly. Clone size is given for some rows only: seen once, a few or many times, or a class if the clone is expanded.

abundance,v_gene,d_gene,j_gene,CDR3nt,CDR3aa
once,TRBV27,TRBD2,TRBJ2-7,TGTGCCAGCAGTCCCTCGGGACTAGCAAACGAGCAGTACTTC,CASSPSGLANEQYF
.,TRBV9,.,TRBJ2-2,TGTGCCAGCAGCGTCGGGGGGCGTACCGGGGAGCTGTTTTTT,CASSVGGRTGELFF
.,TRBV2,.,TRBJ1-4,TGTGCCAGCAAGAATAGGGGGTTAGGTGAAAAACTGTTTTTT,CASKNRGLGEKLFF
.,TRBV30,.,TRBJ2-7,TGTGCCTGGAGGCCGGGATCCTACGAGCAGTACTTC,CAWRPGSYEQYF
.,TRBV10-3,TRBD2,TRBJ2-3,TGTGCCATCGGCTTGACTAGCGGGAGAGGCACAGATACGCAGTATTTT,CAIGLTSGRGTDTQYF
.,TRBV5-4,.,TRBJ2-2,TGTGCCAGCAGCTCGGGACTTAACACCGGGGAGCTGTTTTTT,CASSSGLNTGELFF
once,TRBV7-9,TRBD2,TRBJ2-5,TGTGCCAGCAGCCCCGGACTCTATAGCGGGGAGACCCAGTACTTC,CASSPGLYSGETQYF
.,TRBV5-6,.,TRBJ2-3,TGTGCCAGCAGCGTAGGGGTCAGTTTAGATACGCAGTATTTT,CASSVGVSLDTQYF
.,TRBV3-1/TRBV3-2,TRBD2,TRBJ2-7,TGTGCCAGCAGCCACCTACGACTAGCGGACTACGAGCAGTACTTC,CASSHLRLADYEQYF
.,TRBV18,TRBD1,TRBJ1-5,TGTGCCAGCTCGCGGACAGGGGATAGCAATCAGCCCCAGCATTTT,CASSRTGDSNQPQHF
.,TRBV2,TRBD2,TRBJ2-1,TGTGCCAGCAGACTAAGAGCGGGAAACGCTTACAATGAGCAGTTCTTC,CASRLRAGNAYNEQFF
once,TRBV7-6,TRBD2,TRBJ2-1,TGTGCCAGCAGCTTTGGACTAGCGCTTTACAATGAGCAGTTCTTC,CASSFGLALYNEQFF
.,TRBV3-1/TRBV3-2,.,TRBJ1-1,TGTGCCAGCAGCCAAGGCGTCCGGGGGTTAGAAGCTTTCTTT,CASSQGVRGLEAFF
.,TRBV6-5,TRBD2,TRBJ2-1,TGTGCCAGCCAAGGGGGTGGCGGGGGGAAGGATGAGCAGTTCTTC,CASQGGGGGKDEQFF
.,TRBV19,TRBD2,TRBJ2-1,TGTGCCAGTAGCCCGACTAGCGGGAGGACCAATGAGCAGTTCTTC,CASSPTSGRTNEQFF
.,TRBV19,TRBD2,TRBJ2-1,TGTGCCAGTAGTATAGAACTAGCGGGGCGCAATGAGCAGTTCTTC,CASSIELAGRNEQFF
few,TRBV5-1,TRBD1,TRBJ1-1,TGCGCCAGCAGCTCCTTGTCGACAGGGGGTGAAGCTTTCTTT,CASSSLSTGGEAFF
.,TRBV9,.,TRBJ2-1,TGTGCCAGCGGGAGGTCGGTATCCTACAATGAGCAGTTCTTC,CASGRSVSYNEQFF
.,TRBV11-2,.,TRBJ2-7,TGTGCCAGCAGCTTATCGCGCAGGGACGAGCAGTACTTC,CASSLSRRDEQYF
.,TRBV2,.,TRBJ2-7,TGTGCCAGCAGTGATAGGGGTTACGAGCAGTACTTC,CASSDRGYEQYF
.,TRBV29-1,TRBD2,TRBJ2-5,TGCAGCGTTAACGGACTAGCGGGAGAGACCCAGTACTTC,CSVNGLAGETQYF
.,TRBV5-4,.,TRBJ2-2,TGTGCCAGCAGCTGGGGGCCCGGGGAGCTGTTTTTT,CASSWGPGELFF
.,TRBV7-3,TRBD1,TRBJ2-5,TGTGCCAGCAGCCCATGGGACAGCCACCAAGAGACCCAGTACTTC,CASSPWDSHQETQYF
.,TRBV5-8,.,TRBJ1-4,TGTGCCAGCAGCTTGGCTTTTGGGTCCGGGGCAACTAATGAAAAACTGTTTTTT,CASSLAFGSGATNEKLFF
.,TRBV19,TRBD2,TRBJ2-1,TGTGCCAGTACCCAACTAGCGGGAAATCAATATGAGCAGTTCTTC,CASTQLAGNQYEQFF
.,TRBV3-1/TRBV3-2,TRBD1,TRBJ2-3,TGTGCCAGCAGCACCCGGGACAGGGTAGCGGATACGCAGTATTTT,CASSTRDRVADTQYF
.,TRBV3-1/TRBV3-2,.,TRBJ2-1,TGTGCCAGCAGCCGTGGACAAACCGCTTTAAATGAGCAGTTCTTC,CASSRGQTALNEQFF
.,TRBV7-9,TRBD2,TRBJ2-1,TGTGCCAGCAGCTTAGTTTCTAGCGGGACTGGGTCCTACAATGAGCAGTTCTTC,CASSLVSSGTGSYNEQFF
.,TRBV30,.,TRBJ2-1,TGTGCCTGGAGTGTACCGGTCCCTGAGCAGTTCTTC,CAWSVPVPEQFF
.,TRBV4-1,.,TRBJ2-5,TGCGCCAGCAGCCAAGGGGCTTCGCAAGAGACCCAGTACTTC,CASSQGASQETQYF
few,TRBV9,.,TRBJ2-5,TGTGCCAGCAGCACCCGACCGGACTTGCCCGGGGAGACCCAGTACTTC,CASSTRPDLPGETQYF
.,TRBV2,.,TRBJ1-2,TGTGCCAGCAGTCCCACCGGGTTAAATAATGGCTACACCTTC,CASSPTGLNNGYTF
.,TRBV13,.,TRBJ1-1,TGTGCCAGCAGCTTAGCTGGCAGGATTCACACTGAAGCTTTCTTT,CASSLAGRIHTEAFF
.,TRBV5-1,TRBD2,TRBJ2-7,TGCGCCAGCAGCGGGACTAGCGGGAGCTACGAGCAGTACTTC,CASSGTSGSYEQYF
.,TRBV9,.,TRBJ1-1,TGTGCCAGCAGCGTAGATGGACTTTTGAACACTGAAGCTTTCTTT,CASSVDGLLNTEAFF
.,TRBV9,TRBD2,TRBJ2-3,TGTGCCAGCAGCGCGACTGGGACTAGCGGTTCAGATACGCAGTATTTT,CASSATGTSGSDTQYF
few,TRBV28,.,TRBJ1-5,TGTGCCAGCAGTTTGACGGGGAGGGGCAATCAGCCCCAGCATTTT,CASSLTGRGNQPQHF
.,TRBV4-2,TRBD1,TRBJ1-1,TGTGCCAGCAGCCAAGAGGTCCAGGGGGCCGACACTGAAGCTTTCTTT,CASSQEVQGADTEAFF
.,TRBV14,TRBD2,TRBJ2-1,TGTGCCAGCAGCCAAGATGGCGGGAGCTCCTACAATGAGCAGTTCTTC,CASSQDGGSSYNEQFF
.,TRBV2,TRBD1,TRBJ1-4,TGTGCCAGCAGTTCCCAGGGACAGTCAAATGAAAAACTGTTTTTT,CASSSQGQSNEKLFF
.,TRBV28,TRBD1,TRBJ1-1,TGTGCCAGCAGTTTGGTTAGGGGGCGAGGGAACACTGAAGCTTTCTTT,CASSLVRGRGNTEAFF
.,TRBV7-9,.,TRBJ1-1,TGTGCCAGCAGCCCAGATTCCACTGAAGCTTTCTTT,CASSPDSTEAFF
.,TRBV5-1,TRBD2,TRBJ2-7,TGCGCCAGCAGGGTAGCGGGAGCGTCGTACGAGCAGTACTTC,CASRVAGASYEQYF
.,TRBV30,.,TRBJ1-4,TGTGCCTGGAGTGTAGGGCAGGGAAGTGAAAAACTGTTTTTT,CAWSVGQGSEKLFF
.,TRBV6-5,.,TRBJ1-2,TGTGCCAGCAGTCCCGACAGGCACTCCTCCGGCTACACCTTC,CASSPDRHSSGYTF
.,TRBV10-3,.,TRBJ1-1,TGTGCCATCAGTCTATCCGACAGGAACACTGAAGCTTTCTTT,CAISLSDRNTEAFF
.,TRBV16,TRBD2,TRBJ2-5,TGTGCCAGCAGCTTTGCGACTAGCGGGAGCCAAGAGACCCAGTACTTC,CASSFATSGSQETQYF
once,TRBV7-8,TRBD2,TRBJ2-1,TGTGCCAGCAGCTTGTGGGCGGGAGGGCATGAGCAGTTCTTC,CASSLWAGGHEQFF